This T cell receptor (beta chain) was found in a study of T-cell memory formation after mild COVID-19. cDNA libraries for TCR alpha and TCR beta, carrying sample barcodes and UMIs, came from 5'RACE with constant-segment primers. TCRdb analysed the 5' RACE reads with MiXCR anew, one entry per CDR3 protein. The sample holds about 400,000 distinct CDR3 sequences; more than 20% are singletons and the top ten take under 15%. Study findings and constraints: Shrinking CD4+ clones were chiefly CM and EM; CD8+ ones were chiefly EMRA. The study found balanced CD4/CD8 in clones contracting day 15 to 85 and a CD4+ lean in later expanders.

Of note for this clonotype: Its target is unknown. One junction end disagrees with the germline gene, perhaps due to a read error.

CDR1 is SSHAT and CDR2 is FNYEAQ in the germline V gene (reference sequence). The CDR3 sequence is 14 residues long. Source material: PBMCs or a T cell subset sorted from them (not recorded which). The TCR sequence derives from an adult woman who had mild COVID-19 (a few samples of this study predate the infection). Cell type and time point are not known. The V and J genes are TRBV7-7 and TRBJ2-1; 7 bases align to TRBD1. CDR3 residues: CASSHRDRNNEQFF. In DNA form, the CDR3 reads TGTGCTAGCAGCCACCGGGACAGAAACAATGAGCAGTTCTTC. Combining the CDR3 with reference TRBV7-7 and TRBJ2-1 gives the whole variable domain GAGVSQSPRYKVTKRGQDVTLRCDPISSHATLYWYQQALGQGPEFLTYFNYEAQPDKSGLPSDRFSAERPEGSISTLTIQRTEQRDSAMYRCASSHRDRNNEQFFGPGTRLTVL.